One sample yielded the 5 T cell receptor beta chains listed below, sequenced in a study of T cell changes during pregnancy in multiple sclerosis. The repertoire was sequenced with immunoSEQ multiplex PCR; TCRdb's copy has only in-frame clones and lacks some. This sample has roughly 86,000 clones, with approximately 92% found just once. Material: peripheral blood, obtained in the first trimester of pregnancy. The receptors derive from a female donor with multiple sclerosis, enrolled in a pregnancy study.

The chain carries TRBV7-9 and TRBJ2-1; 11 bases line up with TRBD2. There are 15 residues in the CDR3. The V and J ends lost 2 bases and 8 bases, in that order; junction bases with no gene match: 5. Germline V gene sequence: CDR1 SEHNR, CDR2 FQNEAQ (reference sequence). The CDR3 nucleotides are TGTGCCAGCAGCTTAAGTACTAGCGGGAGCGATGAGCAGTTCTTC. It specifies CASSLSTSGSDEQFF.

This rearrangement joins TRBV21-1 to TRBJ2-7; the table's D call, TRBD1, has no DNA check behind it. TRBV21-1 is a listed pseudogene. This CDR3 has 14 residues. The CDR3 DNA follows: TGTGCCAGCAGCCGGGTAAACAGGGCCGACGAGCAGTACTTC. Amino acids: CASSRVNRADEQYF.

The CDR3 loop is CASNLSSGRGTEQFF. The CDR3 region has the DNA TGTGCCAGCAACTTGAGTAGCGGGAGGGGTACTGAGCAGTTCTTC. V usage is TRBV28 and J usage is TRBJ2-1; 11 positions agree with TRBD2. V lost 7 bases and J lost 9; bases outside the gene matches: 11. The length of the CDR3 is 15 residues. Germline V gives CDR1 MDHEN, CDR2 SYDVKM.

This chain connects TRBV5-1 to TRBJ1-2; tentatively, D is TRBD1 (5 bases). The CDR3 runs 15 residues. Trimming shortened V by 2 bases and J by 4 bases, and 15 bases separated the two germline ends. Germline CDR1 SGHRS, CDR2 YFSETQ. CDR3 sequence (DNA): TGCGCCAGCAGCTTAGGGGTGAGGTGGTCCTATGGCTACACCTTC. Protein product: CASSLGVRWSYGYTF.

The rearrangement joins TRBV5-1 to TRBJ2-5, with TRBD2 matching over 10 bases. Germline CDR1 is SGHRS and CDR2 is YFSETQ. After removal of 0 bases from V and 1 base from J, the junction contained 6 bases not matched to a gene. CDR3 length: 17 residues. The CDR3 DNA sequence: TGCGCCAGCAGCTTGGCAGTTTCTAGCGGGAGCCAAGAGACCCAGTACTTC. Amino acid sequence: CASSLAVSSGSQETQYF.